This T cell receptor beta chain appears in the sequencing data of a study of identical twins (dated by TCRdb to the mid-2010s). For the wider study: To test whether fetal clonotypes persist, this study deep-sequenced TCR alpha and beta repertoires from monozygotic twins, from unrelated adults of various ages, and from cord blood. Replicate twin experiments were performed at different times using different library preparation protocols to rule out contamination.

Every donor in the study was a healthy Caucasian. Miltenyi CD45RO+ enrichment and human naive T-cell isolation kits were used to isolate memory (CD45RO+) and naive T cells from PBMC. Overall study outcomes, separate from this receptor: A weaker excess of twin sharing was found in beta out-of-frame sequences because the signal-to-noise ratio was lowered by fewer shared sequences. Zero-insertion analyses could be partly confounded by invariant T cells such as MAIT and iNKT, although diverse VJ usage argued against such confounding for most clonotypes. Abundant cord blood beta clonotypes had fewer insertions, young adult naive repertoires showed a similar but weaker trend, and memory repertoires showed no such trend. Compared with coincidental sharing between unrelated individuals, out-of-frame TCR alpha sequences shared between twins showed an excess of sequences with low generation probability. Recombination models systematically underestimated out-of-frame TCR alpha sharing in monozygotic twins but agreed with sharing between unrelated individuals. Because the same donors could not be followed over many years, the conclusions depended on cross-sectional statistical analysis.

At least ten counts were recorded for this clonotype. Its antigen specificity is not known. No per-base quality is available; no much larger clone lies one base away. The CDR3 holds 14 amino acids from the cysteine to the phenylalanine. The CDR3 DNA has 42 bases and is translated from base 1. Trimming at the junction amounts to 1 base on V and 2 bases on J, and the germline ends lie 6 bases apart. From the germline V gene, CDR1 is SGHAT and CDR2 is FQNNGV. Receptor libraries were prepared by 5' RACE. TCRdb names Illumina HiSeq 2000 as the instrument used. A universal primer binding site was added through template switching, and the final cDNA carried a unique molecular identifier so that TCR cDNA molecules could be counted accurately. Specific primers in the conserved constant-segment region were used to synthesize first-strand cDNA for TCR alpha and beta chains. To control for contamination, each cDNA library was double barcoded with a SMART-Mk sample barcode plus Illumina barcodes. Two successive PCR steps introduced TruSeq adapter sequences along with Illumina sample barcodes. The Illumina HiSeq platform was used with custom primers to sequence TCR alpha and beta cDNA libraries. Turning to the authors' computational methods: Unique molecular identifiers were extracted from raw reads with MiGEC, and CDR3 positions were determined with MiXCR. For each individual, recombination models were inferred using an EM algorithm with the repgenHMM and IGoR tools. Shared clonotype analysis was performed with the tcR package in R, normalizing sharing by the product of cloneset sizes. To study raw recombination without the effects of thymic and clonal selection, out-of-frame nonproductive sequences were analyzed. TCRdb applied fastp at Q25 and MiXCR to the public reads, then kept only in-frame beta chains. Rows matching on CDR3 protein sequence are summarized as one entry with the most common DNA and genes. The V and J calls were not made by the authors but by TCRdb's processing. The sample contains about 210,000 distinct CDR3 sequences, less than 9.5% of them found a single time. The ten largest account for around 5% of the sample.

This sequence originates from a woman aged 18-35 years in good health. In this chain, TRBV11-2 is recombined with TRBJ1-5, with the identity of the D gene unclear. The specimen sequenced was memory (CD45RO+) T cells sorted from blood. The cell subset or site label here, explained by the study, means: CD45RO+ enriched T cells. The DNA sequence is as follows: TGTGCCAGCAGCTTAGGACCTGGCAATCAGCCCCAGCATTTT. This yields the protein CASSLGPGNQPQHF.